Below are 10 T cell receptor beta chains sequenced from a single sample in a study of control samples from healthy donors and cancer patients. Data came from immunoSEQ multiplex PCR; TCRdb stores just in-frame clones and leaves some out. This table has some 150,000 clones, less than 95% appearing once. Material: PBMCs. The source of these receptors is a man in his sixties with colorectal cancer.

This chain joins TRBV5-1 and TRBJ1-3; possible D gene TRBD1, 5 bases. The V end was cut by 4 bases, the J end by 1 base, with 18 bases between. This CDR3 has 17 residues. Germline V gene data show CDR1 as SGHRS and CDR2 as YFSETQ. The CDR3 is CASSLGHGLRSGNTIYF. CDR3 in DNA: TGCGCCAGCAGCCTAGGACACGGGTTACGGTCTGGAAACACCATATATTTT.

CDR3 bases: TGTGCCAGCAGCTTACGCGGATCAGGAGAAGAGACCCAGTACTTC. Protein sequence: CASSLRGSGEETQYF. The rearrangement uses TRBV7-9 and TRBJ2-5, with D unresolved. This CDR3 has 15 amino acids. Trimming removed 2 bases at V and 3 bases at J, with 13 bases between. Germline-derived CDR1 and CDR2 are SEHNR and FQNEAQ (reference sequence).

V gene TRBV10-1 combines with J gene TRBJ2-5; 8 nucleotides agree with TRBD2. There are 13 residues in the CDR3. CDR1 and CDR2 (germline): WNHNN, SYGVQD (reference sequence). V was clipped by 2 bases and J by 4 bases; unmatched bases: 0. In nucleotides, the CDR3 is TGCGCCAGCAGTGAGGGGACTAGAGAGACCCAGTACTTC. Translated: CASSEGTRETQYF.

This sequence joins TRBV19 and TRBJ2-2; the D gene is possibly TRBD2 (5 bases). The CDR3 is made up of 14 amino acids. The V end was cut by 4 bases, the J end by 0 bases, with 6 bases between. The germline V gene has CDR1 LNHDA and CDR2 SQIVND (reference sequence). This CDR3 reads CASSRTPNTGELFF. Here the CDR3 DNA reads TGTGCCAGTAGTAGGACTCCGAACACCGGGGAGCTGTTTTTT.

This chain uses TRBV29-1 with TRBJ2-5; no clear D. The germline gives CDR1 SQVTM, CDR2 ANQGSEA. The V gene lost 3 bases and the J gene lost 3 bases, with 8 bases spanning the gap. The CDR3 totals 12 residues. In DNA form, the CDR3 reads TGCAGCGTTGATCGGCAGGAAGAGACCCAGTACTTC. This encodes CSVDRQEETQYF.

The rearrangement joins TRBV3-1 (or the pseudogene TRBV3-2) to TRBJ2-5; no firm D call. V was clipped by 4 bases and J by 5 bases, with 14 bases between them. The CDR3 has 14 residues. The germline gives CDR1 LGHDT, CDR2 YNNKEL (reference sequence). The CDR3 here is CASSLSRPGETQYF. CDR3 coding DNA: TGTGCCAGCAGCCTTAGCAGGCCCGGGGAGACCCAGTACTTC.

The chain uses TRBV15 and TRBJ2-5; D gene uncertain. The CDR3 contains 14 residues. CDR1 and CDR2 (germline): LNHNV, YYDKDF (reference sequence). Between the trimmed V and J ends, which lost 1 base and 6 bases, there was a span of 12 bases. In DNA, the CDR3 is TGTGCCACCAGCAGAGGAACGGGTCGTCAGACCCAGTACTTC. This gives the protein CATSRGTGRQTQYF.

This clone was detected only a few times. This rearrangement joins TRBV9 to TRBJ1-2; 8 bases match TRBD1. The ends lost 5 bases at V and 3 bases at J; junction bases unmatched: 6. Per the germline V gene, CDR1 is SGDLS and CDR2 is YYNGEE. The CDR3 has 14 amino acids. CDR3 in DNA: TGTGCCAGCAGTGATGACAGGGGATACTATGGCTACACCTTC. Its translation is CASSDDRGYYGYTF. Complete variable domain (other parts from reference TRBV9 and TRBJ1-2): DSGVTQTPKHLITATGQRVTLRCSPRSGDLSVYWYQQSLDQGLQFLIQYYNGEERAKGNILERFSAQQFPDLHSELNLSSLELGDSALYFCASSDDRGYYGYTFGSGTRLTVV.

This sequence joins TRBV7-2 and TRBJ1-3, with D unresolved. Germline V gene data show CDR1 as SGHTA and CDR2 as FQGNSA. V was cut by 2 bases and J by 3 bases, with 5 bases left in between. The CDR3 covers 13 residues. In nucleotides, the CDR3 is TGTGCCAGCAGCTTAAGGATTGGAAACACCATATATTTT. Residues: CASSLRIGNTIYF. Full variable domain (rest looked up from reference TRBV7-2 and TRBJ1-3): GAGVSQSPSNKVTEKGKDVELRCDPISGHTALYWYRQSLGQGLEFLIYFQGNSAPDKSGLPSDRFSAERTGGSVSTLTIQRTQQEDSAVYLCASSLRIGNTIYFGEGSWLTVV.

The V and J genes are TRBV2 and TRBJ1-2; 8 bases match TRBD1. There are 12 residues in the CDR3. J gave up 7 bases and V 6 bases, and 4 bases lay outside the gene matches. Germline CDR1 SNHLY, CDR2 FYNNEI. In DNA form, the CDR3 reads TGTGCCAGCAGGGTCGACAGGGGTGGCTACACCTTC. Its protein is CASRVDRGGYTF.